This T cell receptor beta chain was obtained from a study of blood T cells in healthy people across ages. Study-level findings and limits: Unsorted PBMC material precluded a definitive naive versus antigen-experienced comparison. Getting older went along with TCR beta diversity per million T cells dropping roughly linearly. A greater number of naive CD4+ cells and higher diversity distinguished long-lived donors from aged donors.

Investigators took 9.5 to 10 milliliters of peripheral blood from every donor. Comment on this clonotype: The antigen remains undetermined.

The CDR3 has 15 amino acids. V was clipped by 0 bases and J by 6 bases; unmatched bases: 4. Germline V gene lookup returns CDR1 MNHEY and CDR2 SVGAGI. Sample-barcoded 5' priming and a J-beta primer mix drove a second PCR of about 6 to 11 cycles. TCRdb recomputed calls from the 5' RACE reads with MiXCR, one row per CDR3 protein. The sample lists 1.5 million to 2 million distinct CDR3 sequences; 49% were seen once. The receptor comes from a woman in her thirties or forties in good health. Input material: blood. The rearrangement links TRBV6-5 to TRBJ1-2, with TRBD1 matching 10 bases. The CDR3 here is CASSYSGQGINGYTF. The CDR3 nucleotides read TGTGCCAGCAGTTACTCGGGACAGGGGATCAATGGCTACACCTTC.